These 21 T cell receptor beta chains share one sample of origin, sequenced in a study of blood T cell repertoires in COVID-19 (TCRdb year 2020). The library relied on the immunoSEQ multiplex PCR assay. TCRdb took this table from immuneACCESS and kept in-frame rearrangements with V and J called. Such tables lack part of the clones; where checked against another copy, unresolved V genes explain under half of the gap, and the rest is unexplained. For this sample the table gives approximately 100,000 clones, of which around 85% were detected only once. Jointly, the top ten make up around 2% of the sample. Sequencing was done on a sample of peripheral blood. The receptors originated from a woman aged 70-85 years with active or convalescent COVID-19.

J is TRBJ2-5 and V is TRBV2; 11 positions match TRBD2. V lost 5 bases to trimming and J lost 0 bases; unmatched junction nucleotides: 8. The CDR3 loop spans 17 amino acids. The germline gives CDR1 SNHLY, CDR2 FYNNEI. The CDR3 is CASSTTSGGRDQETQYF. The CDR3 nucleotides are TGTGCCAGCAGTACAACTAGCGGGGGACGAGACCAAGAGACCCAGTACTTC.

V and J are TRBV25-1 and TRBJ2-1; 7 bases agree with TRBD2. This CDR3 region has 15 residues. Losses at the gene ends were 2 bases for V and 3 bases for J; bases not matched to a gene: 4. The germline CDR1 and CDR2 sequences are MGHDK and SYGVNS. CDR3 coding DNA: TGTGCCAGCAGTGAAAGGGGCGGGGGCTACAATGAGCAGTTCTTC. Translated, it gives CASSERGGGYNEQFF.

The gene calls are TRBV5-1 and TRBJ2-5; tentatively, D is TRBD1 (5 bases). Trimming stripped 0 bases from V and 1 base from J, with 16 bases between. Germline lookup yields CDR1 SGHRS and CDR2 YFSETQ. The CDR3 covers 17 residues. Here the CDR3 DNA reads TGCGCCAGCAGCTTGGCCGGCGAAGCCACAGGCCAAGAGACCCAGTACTTC. Protein product: CASSLAGEATGQETQYF. Supplemented by reference TRBV5-1 and TRBJ2-5, the full variable domain reads KAGVTQTPRYLIKTRGQQVTLSCSPISGHRSVSWYQQTPGQGLQFLFEYFSETQRNKGNFPGRFSGRQFSNSRSEMNVSTLELGDSALYLCASSLAGEATGQETQYFGPGTRLLVL.

J is TRBJ1-1 and V is TRBV3-1 (or the pseudogene TRBV3-2); D perhaps matches TRBD1 (5 bases). Germline V gives CDR1 LGHDT, CDR2 YNNKEL (reference sequence). V shed 2 bases and J shed 1 base, with 8 bases lying between them. CDR3 size: 14 residues. CDR3 region: CASSQWQGNTEAFF. CDR3 in DNA: TGTGCCAGCAGCCAATGGCAGGGGAACACTGAAGCTTTCTTT.

The J gene is TRBJ1-2, the V gene TRBV28; D unclear. Trimming cost V 2 bases and J 7 bases, with 14 bases left between them. The CDR3 has 14 residues. The V gene's germline CDR1 is MDHEN and CDR2 SYDVKM. The CDR3 DNA is TGTGCCAGCAGTTTAAGCCCAGGAGGGCCTGGCTACACCTTC. The encoded protein is CASSLSPGGPGYTF.

This clone was seen a single time. The rearrangement links TRBV27 to TRBJ1-2; maybe TRBD1 (5 bases). Looked up from germline, CDR1 is MNHEY and CDR2 is SMNVEV (reference sequence). The CDR3 spans 14 residues. Trimming stripped 7 bases from V and 7 bases from J, with 19 bases between. Here the CDR3 DNA reads TGTGCCAGCACCGAGTCCCCAGGGATACGTGGCTACACCTTC. Translating gives CASTESPGIRGYTF.

The chain couples TRBV5-6 to TRBJ1-4; 7 bases line up with TRBD1. Per the germline V gene, CDR1 is SGHDT and CDR2 is YYEEEE. The CDR3 is made up of 14 amino acids. With V trimmed by 4 bases and J by 7 bases, 7 bases remained unmatched. The CDR3 region has the DNA TGTGCCAGCAGCAAGCAGGGGGGCATTGAAAAACTGTTTTTT. Translating gives CASSKQGGIEKLFF.

The chain combines TRBV10-1 with TRBJ2-2; tentatively, D is TRBD1 (6 bases). Germline lookup yields CDR1 WNHNN and CDR2 SYGVQD (reference sequence). CDR3 size: 14 residues. V shed 6 bases and J shed 2 bases, with 10 bases lying between them. For the CDR3, the DNA is TGCGCCAGCAGGACAGGTCAAAACACCGGGGAGCTGTTTTTT. Protein sequence: CASRTGQNTGELFF.

This chain connects TRBV6-2 or TRBV6-3 to TRBJ2-7; TRBD2 is a possible D gene (5 bases). V was trimmed by 5 bases and J by 4 bases, leaving 18 bases between them. Germline V lookup: CDR1 MNHEY, CDR2 SVGEGT. The CDR3 spans 15 residues. The DNA for the CDR3 is TGTGCCAGCAGTCGTCGGTCGGGGATTAATTACGAGCAGTACTTC. Translation gives CASSRRSGINYEQYF.

The chain uses TRBV19 and TRBJ1-6, with no clear D. Trimming pared 3 bases from V and 8 bases from J, leaving 8 bases between. CDR3 size: 13 residues. CDR1 is LNHDA and CDR2 is SQIVND in the germline V gene (reference sequence). CDR3: CASSIRVDSPLHF. In DNA form, the CDR3 reads TGTGCCAGTAGTATCCGGGTGGATTCACCCCTCCACTTT.

The chain links TRBV9 to TRBJ2-1; 13 bases line up with TRBD2. The V and J ends lost 4 bases and 9 bases, in that order; junction bases with no gene match: 7. Germline V gene data show CDR1 as SGDLS and CDR2 as YYNGEE. CDR3 length equals 15 residues. Here the CDR3 DNA reads TGTGCCAGCAGCCGGACTAGCGGGAGTCCGATTGAGCAGTTCTTC. Translating gives CASSRTSGSPIEQFF.

The chain is built from TRBV3-1 (or the pseudogene TRBV3-2) and TRBJ1-1; 8 nucleotides match TRBD1. The ends lost 1 base at V and 4 bases at J; junction bases unmatched: 2. The CDR3 sequence is 14 residues long. Germline V gives CDR1 LGHDT, CDR2 YNNKEL (reference sequence). In DNA form, the CDR3 reads TGTGCCAGCAGCCAAGTGGACAGGGCCACTGAAGCTTTCTTT. This codes for CASSQVDRATEAFF.

This sequence joins TRBV10-2 and TRBJ2-5; 8 bases are a match to TRBD1. Unmatched junction bases numbered 6, after V lost 7 bases and J lost 5 bases. CDR3 length equals 13 residues. Germline CDR1 WSHSY, CDR2 SAAADI. The CDR3 DNA reads TGCGCCAGCACTTCGACAGGGGTGGAGACCCAGTACTTC. This sequence encodes CASTSTGVETQYF.

The chain combines TRBV5-1 with TRBJ1-3; TRBD1 matches 7 bases. Germline values: CDR1 SGHRS, CDR2 YFSETQ. The CDR3 totals 14 residues. Trimming removed 4 bases from V and 7 bases from J; junction bases left unmatched: 8. The CDR3 DNA reads as TGCGCCAGCAGCCCCGGACAGGCAGGGAACACCATATATTTT. It yields the protein CASSPGQAGNTIYF.

This clone showed up just a few times. The chain carries TRBV5-1 and TRBJ1-2; tentative D call: TRBD1 (6 bases). The CDR3 runs 13 residues. V was cut by 0 bases and J by 5 bases, with 8 bases left in between. From germline, CDR1 is SGHRS and CDR2 YFSETQ. CDR3 DNA sequence: TGCGCCAGCAGCTTGGAAGGGGGATATGGCTACACCTTC. This sequence encodes CASSLEGGYGYTF.

This clone came up once. The chain combines TRBV9 with TRBJ2-6; 11 bases match TRBD1. Germline CDR1 and CDR2: SGDLS and YYNGEE. V shed 0 bases, J shed 0 bases, and the junction held 2 bases outside the gene matches. The CDR3 loop spans 18 amino acids. CDR3 sequence reads: CASSVVGTGGSGANVLTF. The CDR3 nucleotides are TGTGCCAGCAGCGTAGTTGGGACAGGGGGCTCTGGGGCCAACGTCCTGACTTTC.

This clone was observed a handful of times. This chain uses TRBV4-3 with TRBJ2-5; maybe TRBD2 (5 bases). This CDR3 region has 14 residues. V was clipped by 0 bases and J by 4 bases, with 9 bases between them. The V gene's germline CDR1 is LGHNA and CDR2 YSLEER. CDR3 DNA: TGCGCCAGCAGCCAAGAGTCAAGCGGAGAGACCCAGTACTTC. It yields the protein CASSQESSGETQYF.

This sequence joins TRBV5-1 and TRBJ2-7; 12 nucleotides align to TRBD2. Looked up from germline, CDR1 is SGHRS and CDR2 is YFSETQ. The CDR3 extends over 16 amino acids. The V and J ends lost 4 bases and 4 bases, in that order; junction bases with no gene match: 9. CDR3 sequence reads: CASSRGTSGPGYEQYF. CDR3 coding DNA: TGCGCCAGCAGCCGTGGGACTAGCGGGCCTGGGTACGAGCAGTACTTC.

This chain links TRBV11-2 with TRBJ2-7; 12 bases align to TRBD2. V lost 3 bases and J lost 0; bases outside the gene matches: 3. This CDR3 is built from 16 residues. CDR1 and CDR2 (germline): SGHAT, FQNNGV. The DNA of the CDR3 is TGTGCCAGCAGCTTCTCGACTAGCGGGAGCTCCTACGAGCAGTACTTC. Translating it yields CASSFSTSGSSYEQYF.

The gene calls are TRBV3-1 (or the pseudogene TRBV3-2) and TRBJ1-5; D not resolved. V was trimmed by 4 bases and J by 0 bases, leaving 10 bases between them. The CDR3 has 15 residues. Germline V lookup: CDR1 LGHDT, CDR2 YNNKEL (reference sequence). The CDR3 sequence is CASSPTVYSNQPQHF. The CDR3 DNA follows: TGTGCCAGCAGCCCGACTGTATATAGCAATCAGCCCCAGCATTTT.

This clone came up once. This chain uses TRBV5-8 with TRBJ2-5, with 11 bases that match TRBD2. Trimming removed 1 base from V and 4 bases from J; junction bases left unmatched: 12. In germline, CDR1 is SGHTS, CDR2 YDEGEE. This CDR3 comprises 18 residues. CDR3 residues: CASSLILAGGGSGETQYF. The CDR3, as DNA: TGTGCCAGCAGCTTGATCCTAGCGGGGGGCGGATCCGGAGAGACCCAGTACTTC.